These 2 T cell receptor beta chains originate from one sample sequenced in a study of CXCR3-negative and CXCR3-positive naive CD8 T cells. Study outcomes and limitations: CXCR3-positive naive cells carried more hydrophobic TRB CDR3s than CXCR3-negative naive cells did.

Their specific antigens are unknown. The TRB libraries of cDNA were built by UMI-labeled 5' RACE. TCRdb reprocessed the 5' RACE reads and keeps a single row for each CDR3 protein, giving no DNA. This sample contains roughly 130,000 distinct CDR3 sequences. The sample was naive CXCR3+ CD8+ T cells from blood. Subset: CD45RO-CCR7+CD27+CD95- naive CD8+ T cells expressing CXCR3 (TNR3+). These receptors originate from a human donor in good health. Some clones in this sample may be carry-over from other donors' samples.

V usage is TRBV29-1 and J usage is TRBJ2-7; as DNA is missing, the TRBD1 call by TCRdb cannot be tested. The germline V gene has CDR1 SQVTM and CDR2 ANQGSEA. The CDR3 is 16 residues long. The CDR3 sequence is CSADSAPRDSPYEQYF.

V gene TRBV25-1 combines with J gene TRBJ2-1; TCRdb selects TRBD2, and the lack of DNA leaves this call unchecked. Germline CDR1 MGHDK, CDR2 SYGVNS. The CDR3 has 15 residues. The CDR3 reads CASSEELAETNEQFF.